A selection of T cell receptor beta chains follows, all from one sample in a study of OX40 agonist ivuxolimab in advanced cancers. The repertoire was sequenced with immunoSEQ multiplex PCR; TCRdb's copy has only in-frame clones and lacks some. The sample consists of 10,000 to 15,000 clones, about two thirds of them appearing once. The specimen was CD4+ or CD8+ T cells sorted from blood, collected in a trial of the OX40 agonist ivuxolimab. The receptor set was obtained from an adult with an advanced solid tumor such as melanoma, head and neck, liver or kidney cancer. Each CDR3 is given with its conserved first and last residue. The D gene is left open where the match is weak. Where a row states a size, it is once, few, many or the class of an expanded clone; other rows omit it.

>TRBJ2-7|NA|NA|10|TRBV5-4
CASSPHEQYF
TGTGCCAGCAGCCCCCACGAGCAGTACTTC
>TRBJ1-2|NA|TRBD1|17|TRBV4-1
CASSQTLNRGRRYGYTF
TGCGCCAGCAGCCAAACCCTCAACAGGGGGCGAAGATATGGCTACACCTTC
>TRBJ2-3|NA|NA|12|TRBV11-2
CASSNYGDTQYF
TGTGCCAGCAGCAACTACGGGGATACGCAGTATTTT
>TRBJ1-1|medium-sized|NA|13|TRBV6-5
CASSYSEVTEAFF
TGTGCCAGCAGTTACTCAGAGGTAACTGAAGCTTTCTTT
>TRBJ2-1|NA|TRBD1|14|TRBV5-1
CASSGDRAVYEQFF
TGTGCCAGCAGCGGGGACAGGGCGGTGTATGAGCAGTTCTTC
>TRBJ1-2|medium-sized|NA|15|TRBV4-1
CASSFTLGENYGYTF
TGCGCCAGCAGCTTTACTCTCGGGGAGAACTATGGCTACACCTTC
>TRBJ2-2|NA|NA|15|TRBV27
CASSLGQGGTGELFF
TGTGCCAGCAGTTTAGGGCAGGGGGGGACCGGGGAGCTGTTTTTT
>TRBJ1-1|NA|NA|14|TRBV28
CASSYPVPGPEAFF
TGTGCCAGCAGTTACCCGGTTCCGGGGCCTGAAGCTTTCTTT
>TRBJ2-1|NA|NA|18|TRBV5-1
CASSPEGLHFSSYNEQFF
TGCGCCAGCAGCCCGGAAGGACTTCATTTCAGCTCCTACAATGAGCAGTTCTTC
>TRBJ2-2|few|NA|15|TRBV9
CASSVRDSRKGELFF
TGTGCCAGCAGCGTACGGGACTCACGGAAAGGGGAGCTGTTTTTT
>TRBJ1-1|once|TRBD1|13|TRBV30
CAWSPTGFTEAFF
TGTGCCTGGAGTCCGACAGGGTTCACTGAAGCTTTCTTT
>TRBJ1-1|NA|NA|14|TRBV19
CASSIRVGGSEAFF
TGTGCCAGTAGTATAAGGGTTGGGGGCTCTGAAGCTTTCTTT
>TRBJ2-4|few|NA|16|TRBV7-9
CASSLVLAEAKNIQYF
TGTGCCAGCAGCTTAGTGTTAGCGGAAGCCAAAAACATTCAGTACTTC
>TRBJ2-7|NA|NA|13|TRBV5-1
CASSLHTGNEQYF
TGCGCCAGCAGCCTACACACAGGGAACGAGCAGTACTTC
>TRBJ2-2|NA|NA|12|TRBV27
CASSEPPGELFF
TGTGCCAGCAGCGAGCCCCCCGGGGAGCTGTTTTTT
>TRBJ2-1|once|TRBD2|15|TRBV7-2
CASSLTSGKNNEQFF
TGTGCCAGCAGCCTGACTAGCGGGAAGAACAATGAGCAGTTCTTC
>TRBJ1-6|NA|NA|15|TRBV4-3
CASSQMVGDNSPLHF
TGCGCCAGCAGCCAGATGGTCGGGGATAATTCACCCCTCCACTTT
>TRBJ2-7|NA|NA|13|TRBV19
CASSISGSYEQYF
TGTGCCAGTAGTATATCCGGGTCCTACGAGCAGTACTTC
>TRBJ2-2|NA|NA|15|TRBV6-5
CASSYSARGPGELFF
TGTGCCAGCAGTTACTCAGCCAGGGGACCCGGGGAGCTGTTTTTT
>TRBJ2-5|NA|TRBD2|15|TRBV6-1
CASSEARGGRETQYF
TGTGCCAGCAGTGAAGCGCGGGGGGGAAGGGAGACCCAGTACTTC
>TRBJ2-7|NA|TRBD1|16|TRBV11-2
CASSLDRDRGLYEQYF
TGTGCCAGCAGCTTAGATCGGGACAGGGGGCTGTACGAGCAGTACTTC
>TRBJ1-1|few|NA|14|TRBV18
CASSPPSRDTEAFF
TGTGCCAGCTCACCACCTTCCCGGGACACTGAAGCTTTCTTT
>TRBJ1-4|NA|TRBD1|17|TRBV11-2
CASSLSTGGASNEKLFF
TGTGCCAGCAGCTTAAGTACAGGGGGCGCATCTAATGAAAAACTGTTTTTT
>TRBJ1-3|NA|NA|13|TRBV29-1
CSVDLGSGNTIYF
TGCAGCGTTGATTTGGGATCAGGAAACACCATATATTTT
>TRBJ2-3|medium-sized|TRBD2|15|TRBV19
CASSILLGGGDTQYF
TGTGCCAGTAGTATACTGCTCGGCGGGGGTGATACGCAGTATTTT
>TRBJ1-5|few|NA|15|TRBV19
CASSISRDGNQPQHF
TGTGCCAGTAGTATTTCTAGGGACGGCAATCAGCCCCAGCATTTT
>TRBJ1-2|NA|NA|14|TRBV28
CASRAGHTNYGYTF
TGTGCCAGCAGAGCGGGACATACTAACTATGGCTACACCTTC
>TRBJ1-2|NA|NA|14|TRBV25-1
CASSARGNAHGYTF
TGTGCCAGCAGTGCTCGCGGGAATGCGCATGGCTACACCTTC
>TRBJ1-1|once|NA|12|TRBV5-4
CASSKGNTEAFF
TGTGCCAGCAGTAAGGGGAACACTGAAGCTTTCTTT
>TRBJ2-7|medium-sized|NA|11|TRBV6-1
CASTVPRAVYF
TGTGCCAGCACAGTCCCTCGAGCAGTGTACTTC
>TRBJ1-5|once|NA|13|TRBV19
CASSTRSGGPQHF
TGTGCCAGTAGTACTCGTAGTGGCGGGCCCCAGCATTTT
>TRBJ2-5|NA|NA|15|TRBV5-6
CASSLLRSRSETQYF
TGTGCCAGCAGCTTGCTCCGGTCCCGGTCCGAGACTCAGTACTTC
>TRBJ2-7|few|NA|12|TRBV6-5
CASNAGGYEQYF
TGTGCCAGCAACGCAGGGGGGTACGAGCAGTACTTC
>TRBJ1-1|NA|NA|12|TRBV2
CASSEVWNEAFF
TGTGCCAGCAGTGAAGTATGGAATGAAGCTTTCTTT
>TRBJ2-1|NA|NA|13|TRBV5-6
CASSSGTPREQFF
TGTGCCAGCAGTTCCGGGACTCCCCGCGAGCAGTTCTTC
>TRBJ1-3|medium-sized|NA|16|TRBV6-1
CASSEAQPEYGNTIYF
TGTGCCAGCAGTGAAGCCCAACCTGAATACGGAAACACCATATATTTT
>TRBJ2-7|NA|NA|15|TRBV6-1
CASSEFVGRTNEQYF
TGTGCCAGCAGTGAATTTGTAGGCAGGACGAACGAGCAGTACTTC
>TRBJ2-1|many|NA|12|TRBV7-9
CASRWETDEQFF
TGTGCCAGCAGGTGGGAGACCGATGAGCAGTTCTTC
>TRBJ1-1|NA|NA|15|TRBV5-1
CASSIQEPGNTEAFF
TGCGCCAGCAGCATACAGGAGCCCGGGAACACTGAAGCTTTCTTT
>TRBJ2-6|NA|NA|14|TRBV5-1
CASSLVSGANVLTF
TGCGCCAGCAGCTTGGTGTCTGGGGCCAACGTCCTGACTTTC
>TRBJ2-3|NA|TRBD2|15|TRBV11-2
CASSLVAGAPDTQYF
TGTGCCAGCAGCTTAGTAGCGGGAGCCCCAGATACGCAGTATTTT
>TRBJ2-7|NA|NA|16|TRBV7-9
CASSSPDEEISYEQYF
TGTGCCAGCAGCTCACCGGACGAGGAGATTTCGTACGAGCAGTACTTC
>TRBJ1-2|NA|NA|17|TRBV6-1
CASSAALWQGDNYGYTF
TGTGCCAGCAGTGCGGCATTATGGCAGGGAGACAACTATGGCTACACCTTC